A single sample is the source of the 10 T cell receptor beta chains below, sequenced in a study of blood T cell repertoires in COVID-19. The assay was immunoSEQ multiplex PCR, and TCRdb's table has in-frame clones only and misses some. The sample contains about 280,000 clones, 65% to 90% of which appear only once. The material sequenced was peripheral blood. The receptors come from a man over 45 with active or convalescent COVID-19.

The gene calls are TRBV5-1 and TRBJ2-1; TRBD1 is a possible D gene (6 bases). CDR1 and CDR2 (germline): SGHRS, YFSETQ. The CDR3 is 16 residues long. V was shortened by 4 bases and J by 0 bases, with 14 bases between the two germline ends. Written as DNA, the CDR3 is TGCGCCAGCAGCGCAGGACAGTTTATCTCCTACAATGAGCAGTTCTTC. Protein: CASSAGQFISYNEQFF.

The chain has TRBV28 and TRBJ2-1; D is possibly TRBD2 (6 bases). CDR1 MDHEN and CDR2 SYDVKM come from the germline V gene. The CDR3 spans 15 residues. V lost 6 bases to trimming and J lost 3 bases, with 15 bases between them. CDR3 in amino acids: CASSPLREVYNEQFF. The CDR3 nucleotides read TGTGCCAGCAGCCCTCTGAGGGAGGTCTACAATGAGCAGTTCTTC.

The V gene is TRBV30, the J gene TRBJ2-1; weak D call: TRBD1 (6 bases). The germline V gene encodes CDR1 GTSNPN and CDR2 SVGIG (reference sequence). The V end lost 2 bases, the J end lost 9 bases, and 8 bases lay between the germline ends. The CDR3 spans 11 residues. CDR3 residues: CAWSNRVEQFF. In DNA, the CDR3 is TGTGCCTGGAGTAACAGGGTTGAGCAGTTCTTC.

This sequence joins TRBV6-5 and TRBJ2-7; D is perhaps TRBD1 (7 bases). Trimming removed 6 bases from V and 3 bases from J, with 18 bases in between. CDR1 and CDR2 from the germline V gene are MNHEY and SVGAGI. The CDR3 is 15 amino acids. The DNA for the CDR3 is TGTGCCAGCAGCGCTCGCGGGACAGTTTACTACGAGCAGTACTTC. Translation gives CASSARGTVYYEQYF.

The chain joins TRBV7-2 to TRBJ2-7, with 11 nucleotides matching TRBD2. V dropped 3 bases and J dropped 3; count of bases not matched to a gene: 1. CDR3 size: 14 residues. Per the germline V gene, CDR1 is SGHTA and CDR2 is FQGNSA. The DNA of the CDR3 is TGTGCCAGCAGCTTGGGACTAGCGGTCTACGAGCAGTACTTC. Its translation: CASSLGLAVYEQYF.

J is TRBJ2-1 and V is TRBV27, with 9 bases fitting TRBD1. With 5 bases clipped from V and 7 bases from J, the junction kept 9 bases outside the gene matches. This CDR3 has 15 amino acids. The V gene's germline CDR1 is MNHEY and CDR2 SMNVEV (reference sequence). CDR3 in DNA: TGTGCCAGCAGTAAGTGGGACAGGGACCGAAATGAGCAGTTCTTC. This sequence encodes CASSKWDRDRNEQFF.

The chain is built from TRBV5-4 and TRBJ2-7, with TRBD1 identical over 9 bases. The V and J ends lost 4 bases and 0 bases, in that order; junction bases with no gene match: 5. Germline values: CDR1 SGHNT, CDR2 YYREEE (reference sequence). The CDR3 spans 15 residues. For the CDR3, the DNA is TGTGCCAGCAGCCCAGGGACAGGGAGCTCCTACGAGCAGTACTTC. Amino acid sequence: CASSPGTGSSYEQYF. The full variable domain, in which reference TRBV5-4 and TRBJ2-7 provide the parts outside the CDR3, is ETGVTQSPTHLIKTRGQQVTLRCSSQSGHNTVSWYQQALGQGPQFIFQYYREEENGRGNFPPRFSGLQFPNYSSELNVNALELDDSALYLCASSPGTGSSYEQYFGPGTRLTVT.

In this sample, this clone turned up a few times. The J gene is TRBJ1-1, the V gene TRBV5-1; TRBD1 matches 7 bases. CDR1 and CDR2 from the germline V gene are SGHRS and YFSETQ. With 2 bases clipped from V and 3 bases from J, the junction kept 7 bases outside the gene matches. The CDR3 runs to 15 residues. For the CDR3, the DNA is TGCGCCAGCAGCTTTAAACAGGGGTTAGACACTGAAGCTTTCTTT. This encodes CASSFKQGLDTEAFF.

DNA for the CDR3: TGTGCCAGCCGTCCAGACTTTACCTACGAGCAGTACTTC. Translation gives CASRPDFTYEQYF. The chain uses TRBV21-1 and TRBJ2-7; the table's D gene call, TRBD2, was not cross checked with the DNA. TRBV21-1 is assigned pseudogene status. There are 13 residues in the CDR3.

The chain employs TRBV19 and TRBJ2-1; the match to TRBD2 covers 7 bases. With V trimmed by 0 bases and J by 2 bases, 4 bases remained unmatched. The CDR3 totals 16 residues. Germline-derived CDR1 and CDR2 are LNHDA and SQIVND (reference sequence). CDR3 DNA sequence: TGTGCCAGTAGTATAGATAGGGAGGGAGCCTACAATGAGCAGTTCTTC. Translated: CASSIDREGAYNEQFF.